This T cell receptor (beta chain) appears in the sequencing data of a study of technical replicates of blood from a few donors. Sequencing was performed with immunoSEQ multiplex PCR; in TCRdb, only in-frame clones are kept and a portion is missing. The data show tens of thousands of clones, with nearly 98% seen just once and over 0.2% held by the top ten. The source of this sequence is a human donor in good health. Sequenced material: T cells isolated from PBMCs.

The DNA for the CDR3 is TGTGCCAGCTCACCACAGGCAGGGGGCAGTGCAACTAATGAAAAACTGTTTTTT. Amino acid sequence: CASSPQAGGSATNEKLFF. V gene TRBV18 combines with J gene TRBJ1-4; 8 positions agree with TRBD1. The V and J ends lost 1 base and 0 bases, in that order; junction bases with no gene match: 7. This CDR3 has 18 residues. Germline V gene data show CDR1 as KGHSH and CDR2 as LQKENI.